This TCR beta chain derives from a study of response to subunit inactivated influenza vaccine. TCRdb re-called the RT-PCR reads through MiXCR, storing one row per CDR3 protein. Among hundreds of thousands of distinct CDR3 sequences, over 10% were seen once, and the ten largest hold 10% to 15%. The specimen comprised PBMCs from blood, sampled 45 days after vaccination. The TCR was taken from a middle-aged man who received an inactivated influenza vaccine.

CDR3 sequence (DNA): TGTGCCAGCAGACCCAGCGGGACAGGCGGCTCACCCCTCCACTTT. Its protein product is CASRPSGTGGSPLHF. This sequence joins TRBV12-3 or TRBV12-4 and TRBJ1-6; 8 bases align to TRBD1. V was clipped by 6 bases and J by 10 bases; unmatched bases: 11. The CDR3 totals 15 residues.